This T cell receptor beta chain stems from a study of cytomegalovirus exposure and HLA in healthy donors. Study conclusions and caveats: A classifier reportedly called cytomegalovirus status with high sensitivity and specificity. It was only CMV serostatus that was available as immune exposure information. Fewer N-insertions (relative to the approximately 670-donor mean) were reportedly seen in an Asian-associated ancestry cluster in a later analysis.

PCR primers comprised 60 Vbeta and 13 Jbeta primers. Here immunoSEQ multiplex PCR was the method, and the copy in TCRdb shows in-frame clones only, minus some. The table lists 150,000 to 200,000 clones, 70% of them singletons. Note on this clone: The antigen is unknown.

J was trimmed by 2 bases and V by 7 bases; bases with no gene match: 9. This CDR3 contains 15 residues. Per germline, CDR1 MNHNS and CDR2 SASEGT. What was sequenced was PBMCs. This receptor was identified in a man aged 18 to 29 in good health and CMV-seropositive. The rearrangement links TRBV6-1 to TRBJ1-1, with 8 bases identical to TRBD1. The CDR3 loop is CASTGTGPSNTEAFF. CDR3 sequence (DNA): TGTGCCAGCACCGGGACAGGCCCTTCAAACACTGAAGCTTTCTTT.